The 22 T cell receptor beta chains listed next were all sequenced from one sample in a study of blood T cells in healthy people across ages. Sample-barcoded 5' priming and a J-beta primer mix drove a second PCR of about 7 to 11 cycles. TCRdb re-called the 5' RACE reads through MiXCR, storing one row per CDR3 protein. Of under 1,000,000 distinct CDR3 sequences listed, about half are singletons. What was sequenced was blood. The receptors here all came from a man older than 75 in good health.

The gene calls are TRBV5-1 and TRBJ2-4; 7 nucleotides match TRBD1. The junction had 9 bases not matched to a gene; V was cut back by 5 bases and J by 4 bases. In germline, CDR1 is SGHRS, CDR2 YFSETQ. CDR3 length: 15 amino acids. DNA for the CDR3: TGCGCCAGCAGTCGAACCCCGGGACAGAAAAACATTCAGTACTTC. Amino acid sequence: CASSRTPGQKNIQYF.

The CDR3 is CASSRTSGSGVGNIQYF. CDR3 bases: TGTGCCAGCAGCCGGACTAGCGGGAGTGGGGTAGGAAACATTCAGTACTTC. This chain joins TRBV3-1 and TRBJ2-4, with 13 bases matching TRBD2. The germline V gene has CDR1 LGHDT and CDR2 YNNKEL (reference sequence). Trimming cost V 4 bases and J 6 bases; bases outside gene matches: 9. This CDR3 region has 17 residues.

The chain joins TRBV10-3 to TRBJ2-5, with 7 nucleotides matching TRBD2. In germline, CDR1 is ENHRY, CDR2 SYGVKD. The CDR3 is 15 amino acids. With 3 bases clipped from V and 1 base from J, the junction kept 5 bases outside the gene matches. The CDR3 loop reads CAISDGSGPQETQYF. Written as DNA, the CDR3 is TGTGCCATCAGTGATGGTAGCGGGCCCCAAGAGACCCAGTACTTC.

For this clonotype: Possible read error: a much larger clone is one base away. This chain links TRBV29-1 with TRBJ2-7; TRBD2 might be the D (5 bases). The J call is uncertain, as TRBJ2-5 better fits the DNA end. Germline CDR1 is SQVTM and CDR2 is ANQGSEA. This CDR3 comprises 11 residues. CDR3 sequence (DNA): TGCAGCGTTGGGGAGCCTGGGACCCAGTACTTC. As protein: CSVGEPGTQYF.

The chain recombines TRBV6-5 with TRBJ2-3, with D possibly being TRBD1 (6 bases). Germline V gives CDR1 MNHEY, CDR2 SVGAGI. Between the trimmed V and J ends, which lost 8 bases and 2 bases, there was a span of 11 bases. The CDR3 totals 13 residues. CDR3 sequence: CASRDTYTDTQYF. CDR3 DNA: TGTGCCAGCCGGGACACCTACACAGATACGCAGTATTTT.

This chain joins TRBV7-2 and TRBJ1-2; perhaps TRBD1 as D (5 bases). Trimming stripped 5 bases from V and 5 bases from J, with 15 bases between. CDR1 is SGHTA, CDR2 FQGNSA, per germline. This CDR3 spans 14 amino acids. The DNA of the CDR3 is TGTGCCAGCAGCCCCCTTGGGGGACGGTATGGCTACACCTTC. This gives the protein CASSPLGGRYGYTF.

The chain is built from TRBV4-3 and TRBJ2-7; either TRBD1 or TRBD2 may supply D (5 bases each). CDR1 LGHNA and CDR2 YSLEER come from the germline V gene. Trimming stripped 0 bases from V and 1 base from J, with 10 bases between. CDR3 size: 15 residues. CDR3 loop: CASSQDHGGSYEQYF. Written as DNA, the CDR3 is TGCGCCAGCAGCCAAGATCATGGGGGATCCTACGAGCAGTACTTC.

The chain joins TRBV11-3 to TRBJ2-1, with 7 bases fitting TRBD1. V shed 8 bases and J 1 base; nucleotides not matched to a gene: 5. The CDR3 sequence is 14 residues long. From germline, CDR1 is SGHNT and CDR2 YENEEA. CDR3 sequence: CASGRGQSYNEQFF. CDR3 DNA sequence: TGTGCCAGCGGCAGGGGACAGTCCTACAATGAGCAGTTCTTC. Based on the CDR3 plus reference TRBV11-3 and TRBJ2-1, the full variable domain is EAGVVQSPRYKIIEKKQPVAFWCNPISGHNTLYWYLQNLGQGPELLIRYENEEAVDDSQLPKDRFSAERLKGVDSTLKIQPAELGDSAVYLCASGRGQSYNEQFFGPGTRLTVL.

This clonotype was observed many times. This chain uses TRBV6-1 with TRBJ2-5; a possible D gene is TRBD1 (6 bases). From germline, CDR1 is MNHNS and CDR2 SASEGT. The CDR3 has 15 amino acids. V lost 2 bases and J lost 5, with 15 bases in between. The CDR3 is CASSEQGTHLETQYF. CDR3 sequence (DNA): TGTGCCAGCAGTGAACAAGGGACACACCTGGAGACCCAGTACTTC.

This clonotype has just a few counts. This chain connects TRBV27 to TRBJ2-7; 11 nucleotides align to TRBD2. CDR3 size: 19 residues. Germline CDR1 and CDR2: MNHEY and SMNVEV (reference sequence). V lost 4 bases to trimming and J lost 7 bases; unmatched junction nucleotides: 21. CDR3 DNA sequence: TGTGCCAGCAGTTATCCAGGGTCGACTAGCGGGGACTCCTACAATGAGCAGTACTTC. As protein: CASSYPGSTSGDSYNEQYF.

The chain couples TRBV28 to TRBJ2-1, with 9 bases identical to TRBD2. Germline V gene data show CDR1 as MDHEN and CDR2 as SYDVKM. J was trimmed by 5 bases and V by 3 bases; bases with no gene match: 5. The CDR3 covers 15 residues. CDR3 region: CASSLLAGLNNEQFF. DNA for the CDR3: TGTGCCAGCAGTTTGCTAGCGGGGCTAAACAATGAGCAGTTCTTC.

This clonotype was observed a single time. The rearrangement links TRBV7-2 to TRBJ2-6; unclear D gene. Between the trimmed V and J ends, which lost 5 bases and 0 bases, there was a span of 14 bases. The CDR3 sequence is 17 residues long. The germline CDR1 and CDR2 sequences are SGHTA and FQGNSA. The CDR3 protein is CASSPFTISSGANVLTF. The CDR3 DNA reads TGTGCCAGCAGCCCCTTTACGATTAGCTCTGGGGCCAACGTCCTGACTTTC.

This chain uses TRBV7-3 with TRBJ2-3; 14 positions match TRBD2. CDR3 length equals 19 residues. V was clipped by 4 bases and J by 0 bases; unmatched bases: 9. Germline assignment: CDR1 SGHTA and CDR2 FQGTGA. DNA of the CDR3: TGTGCCAGCAGCTGGGGCGGGACTAGCGGGAGTTGGAGCACAGATACGCAGTATTTT. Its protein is CASSWGGTSGSWSTDTQYF.

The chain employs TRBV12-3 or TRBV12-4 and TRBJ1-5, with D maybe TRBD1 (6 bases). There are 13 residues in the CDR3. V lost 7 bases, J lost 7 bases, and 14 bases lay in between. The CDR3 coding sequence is TGTGCCAGCACCCTTGGAGGGGGACAGCCCCAGCATTTT. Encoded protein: CASTLGGGQPQHF.

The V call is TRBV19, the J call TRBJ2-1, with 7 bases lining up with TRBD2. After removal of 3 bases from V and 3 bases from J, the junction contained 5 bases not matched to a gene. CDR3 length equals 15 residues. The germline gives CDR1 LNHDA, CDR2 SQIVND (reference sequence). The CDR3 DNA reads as TGTGCCAGTAGTATTGGAGCGGGAAACTACAATGAGCAGTTCTTC. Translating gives CASSIGAGNYNEQFF.

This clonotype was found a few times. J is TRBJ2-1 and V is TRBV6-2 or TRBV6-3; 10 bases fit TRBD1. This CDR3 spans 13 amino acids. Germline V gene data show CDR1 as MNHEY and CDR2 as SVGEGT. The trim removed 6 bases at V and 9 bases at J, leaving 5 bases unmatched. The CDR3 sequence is CASSDRGPGEQFF. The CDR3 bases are TGTGCCAGCAGCGACAGGGGGCCGGGTGAGCAGTTCTTC.

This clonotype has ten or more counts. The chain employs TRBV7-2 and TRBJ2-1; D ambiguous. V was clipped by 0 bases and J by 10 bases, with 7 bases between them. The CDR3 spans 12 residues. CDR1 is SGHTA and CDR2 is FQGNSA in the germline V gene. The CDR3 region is CASSLASLEQFF. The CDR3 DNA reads TGTGCCAGCAGCTTAGCGTCGTTGGAGCAGTTCTTC.

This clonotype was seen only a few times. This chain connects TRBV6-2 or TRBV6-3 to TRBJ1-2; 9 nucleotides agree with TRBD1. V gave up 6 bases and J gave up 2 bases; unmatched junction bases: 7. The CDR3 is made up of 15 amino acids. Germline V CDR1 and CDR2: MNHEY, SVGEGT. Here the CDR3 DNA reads TGTGCCAGCAGCCAAACGGACAGGGGAAACTATGGCTACACCTTC. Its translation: CASSQTDRGNYGYTF.

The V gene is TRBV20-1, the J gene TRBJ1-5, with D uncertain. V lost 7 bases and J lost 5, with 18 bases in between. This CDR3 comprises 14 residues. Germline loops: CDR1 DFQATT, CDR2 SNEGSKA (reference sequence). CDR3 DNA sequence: TGCAGTGGGGGTTCGGGTAATTTTGATCAGCCCCAGCATTTT. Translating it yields CSGGSGNFDQPQHF.

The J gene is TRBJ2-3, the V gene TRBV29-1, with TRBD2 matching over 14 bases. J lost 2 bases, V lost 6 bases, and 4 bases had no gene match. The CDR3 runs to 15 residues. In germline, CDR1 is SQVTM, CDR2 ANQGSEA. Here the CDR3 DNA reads TGCAGCGTGGGGACTAGCGGGGGACACACAGATACGCAGTATTTT. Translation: CSVGTSGGHTDTQYF.

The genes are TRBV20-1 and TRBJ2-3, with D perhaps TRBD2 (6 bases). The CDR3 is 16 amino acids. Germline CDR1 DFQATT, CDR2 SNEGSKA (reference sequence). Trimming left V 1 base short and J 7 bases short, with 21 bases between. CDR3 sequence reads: CSARAEASVILNTQYF. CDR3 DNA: TGCAGTGCTAGAGCGGAGGCTAGCGTCATTTTGAATACGCAGTATTTT.

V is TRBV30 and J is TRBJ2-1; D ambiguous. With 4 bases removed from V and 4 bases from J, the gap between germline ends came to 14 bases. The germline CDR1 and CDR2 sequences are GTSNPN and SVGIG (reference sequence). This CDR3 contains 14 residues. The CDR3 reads CAWTRTNRYNEQFF. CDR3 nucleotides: TGTGCCTGGACCCGAACGAACCGATACAATGAGCAGTTCTTC.